This record covers a single T cell receptor (beta chain). The antigen remains undetermined. The junction differs from germline at one of its ends, possibly a read error. The sample comes from a study of CD8+CD57+ T cells in acquired aplastic anemia. The study's findings and limits: No significant patient-versus-control difference appeared in CD8+ Simpson's diversity.

Previously, flow cytometry had revealed CD8+CD57+ cell expansion in the patients chosen for sequencing. TCR beta VDJ and CDR3 profiling used genomic DNA as template. TCRdb re-called the reads through MiXCR, storing one row per CDR3 protein. There are a few hundred thousand distinct CDR3 sequences in the sample; less than 85% occur only once, and about two fifths lies in the top ten. The germline V gene has CDR1 SNHLY and CDR2 FYNNEI. CDR3 length: 14 residues. The clonotype comes from a human donor with aplastic anemia. Sequencing was carried out using sorted CD4+, CD8+, or CD8+CD57+ T cells (not recorded which) from PBMCs. V usage is TRBV2 and J usage is TRBJ2-1; D unclear. CDR3 coding DNA: TGCGCCAGCAGTCCTGCACATAGCAACCATCCCCAGCACTTC. Its protein is CASSPAHSNHPQHF.